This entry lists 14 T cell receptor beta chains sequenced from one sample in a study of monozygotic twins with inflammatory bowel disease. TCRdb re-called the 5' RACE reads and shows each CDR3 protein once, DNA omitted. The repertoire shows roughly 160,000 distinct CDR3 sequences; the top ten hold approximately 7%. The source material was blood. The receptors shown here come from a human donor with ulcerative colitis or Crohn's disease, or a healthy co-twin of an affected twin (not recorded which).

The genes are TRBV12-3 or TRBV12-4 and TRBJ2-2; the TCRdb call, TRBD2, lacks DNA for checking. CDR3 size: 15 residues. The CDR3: CASSFEREGPWELFF.

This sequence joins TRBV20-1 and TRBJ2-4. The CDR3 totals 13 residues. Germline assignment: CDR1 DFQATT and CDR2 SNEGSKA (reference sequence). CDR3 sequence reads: CSVRELAKNIQYF.

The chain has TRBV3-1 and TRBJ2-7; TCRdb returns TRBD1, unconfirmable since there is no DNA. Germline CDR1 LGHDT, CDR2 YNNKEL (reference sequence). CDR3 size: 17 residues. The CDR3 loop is CASSHPGPLERRSEQYF.

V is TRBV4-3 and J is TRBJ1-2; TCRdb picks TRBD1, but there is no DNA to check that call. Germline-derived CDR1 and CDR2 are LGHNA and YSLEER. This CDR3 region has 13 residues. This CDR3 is CASSHQGGYGYTF.

The CDR3 region is CASSRRGTPQETQYF. The rearrangement joins TRBV28 to TRBJ2-5; TCRdb calls TRBD1, which cannot be checked without DNA. The CDR3 covers 15 residues. Germline CDR1 MDHEN, CDR2 SYDVKM. The full variable domain, in which reference TRBV28 and TRBJ2-5 provide the parts outside the CDR3, is DVKVTQSSRYLVKRTGEKVFLECVQDMDHENMFWYRQDPGLGLRLIYFSYDVKMKEKGDIPEGYSVSREKKERFSLILESASTNQTSMYLCASSRRGTPQETQYFGPGTRLLVL.

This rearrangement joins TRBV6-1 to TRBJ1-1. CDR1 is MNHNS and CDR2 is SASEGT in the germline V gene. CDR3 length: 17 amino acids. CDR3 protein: CASTYVYAETGETEAFF.

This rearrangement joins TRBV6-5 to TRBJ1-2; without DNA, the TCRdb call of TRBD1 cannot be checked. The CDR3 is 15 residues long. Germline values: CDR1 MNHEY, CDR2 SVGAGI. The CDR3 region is CASSYSYGGDYGYTF.

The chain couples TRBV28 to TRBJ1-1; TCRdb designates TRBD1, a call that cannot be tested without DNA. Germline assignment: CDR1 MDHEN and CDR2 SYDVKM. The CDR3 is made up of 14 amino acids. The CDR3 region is CASSILDRGTEAFF.

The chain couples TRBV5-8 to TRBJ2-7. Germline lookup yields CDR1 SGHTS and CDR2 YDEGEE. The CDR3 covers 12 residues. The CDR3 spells CASSFRPWEQYF.

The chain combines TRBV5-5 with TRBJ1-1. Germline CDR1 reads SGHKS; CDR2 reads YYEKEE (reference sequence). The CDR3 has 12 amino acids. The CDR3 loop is CASSTHRGEAFF.

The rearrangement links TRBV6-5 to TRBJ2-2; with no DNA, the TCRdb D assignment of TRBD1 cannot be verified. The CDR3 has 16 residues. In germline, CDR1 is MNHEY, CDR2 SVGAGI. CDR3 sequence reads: CASSYSADRDNGELFF.

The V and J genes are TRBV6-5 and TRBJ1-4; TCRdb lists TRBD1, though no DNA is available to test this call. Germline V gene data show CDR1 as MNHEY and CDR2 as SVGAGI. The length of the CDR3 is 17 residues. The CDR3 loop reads CASSYTGLDTRKEKLFF.

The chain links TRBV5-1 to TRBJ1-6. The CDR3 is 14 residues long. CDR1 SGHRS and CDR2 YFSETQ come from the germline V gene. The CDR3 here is CASSLARGDSPLHF.

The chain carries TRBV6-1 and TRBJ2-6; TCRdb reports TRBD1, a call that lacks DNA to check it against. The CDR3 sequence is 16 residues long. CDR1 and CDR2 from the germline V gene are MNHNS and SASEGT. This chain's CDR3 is CASRRQGAMGANVLTF.